This T cell receptor beta chain was observed in a study of blood T cell repertoires in COVID-19. CDR3 length equals 15 residues. Trimming took off 3 bases at V and 5 bases at J, with 16 bases between the two ends. The germline gives CDR1 ENHRY, CDR2 SYGVKD. Sequencing was performed with immunoSEQ multiplex PCR; in TCRdb, only in-frame clones are kept and a portion is missing. The repertoire holds approximately 120,000 clones, with over 75% as singletons. This clonotype was obtained from a woman between 45 and 60 years old with acute or convalescent COVID-19. This chain joins TRBV10-3 and TRBJ1-2, with TRBD1 as a possible D gene (6 bases). Sequencing was carried out using peripheral blood. The CDR3 DNA follows: TGTGCCATCAGTGACAGGGGTAAGCCAGTTTATGGCTACACCTTC. Protein: CAISDRGKPVYGYTF.